This T cell receptor beta chain came from a study of cytomegalovirus exposure and HLA in healthy donors. Study findings and constraints: Sequence variants that were highly shared formed a cluster that was likely a sequencing artifact.

Primers included in the PCR were 60 Vbeta and 13 Jbeta primers. Produced via immunoSEQ multiplex PCR; TCRdb's table is partial and in-frame only. The data hold more than 140,000 clones, with roughly 86% observed a single time. The V end was cut by 2 bases, the J end by 1 base, with 6 bases between. Germline V gives CDR1 SQVTM, CDR2 ANQGSEA. There are 12 residues in the CDR3. Of note for this clone: Its antigen is unknown.

Sequenced material: PBMCs. The receptor comes from a man aged 18 to 29 in good health and CMV-seropositive. This chain uses TRBV29-1 with TRBJ2-7; possibly TRBD1 for D (6 bases). The CDR3 DNA sequence: TGCAGCGTTGAAACAGGGTCCTACGAGCAGTACTTC. It specifies CSVETGSYEQYF.